This T cell receptor (beta chain) appears in the sequencing data of a study of graft-versus-host responses after intestinal transplantation. Study as a whole: Recipients underwent multivisceral, liver-intestinal, or isolated intestinal transplants. Tacrolimus and steroids were given for around 3 years to all recipients after anti-thymocyte globulin induction.

Study conclusions and caveats: GvH clones were identified in recipient marrow, with some first appearing in ileum or blood.

CDR1 and CDR2 (germline): SEHNR, FQNEAQ (reference sequence). The length of the CDR3 is 13 residues. Trimming removed 5 bases from V and 7 bases from J, with 14 bases in between. The protocol was immunoSEQ multiplex PCR, while the TCRdb copy is restricted to in-frame clones and leaves out a portion. This table has around 100,000 clones, more than 85% appearing once. With regard to this clone: What it recognizes is unknown.

The material sequenced was unstimulated CD8+ T cells sorted from spleen or lymph node cells, taken before intestinal transplant. The TCR sequence derives from a human donor who received an intestinal transplant. The genes are TRBV7-9 and TRBJ1-1; D not resolved. The DNA of the CDR3 is TGTGCCAGCAGCACTCCGGCGGTAATTGAAGCTTTCTTT. Translating gives CASSTPAVIEAFF. The full variable domain, rest sourced from reference TRBV7-9 and TRBJ1-1, is DTGVSQNPRHKITKRGQNVTFRCDPISEHNRLYWYRQTLGQGPEFLTYFQNEAQLEKSRLLSDRFSAERPKGSFSTLEIQRTEQGDSAMYLCASSTPAVIEAFFGQGTRLTVV.